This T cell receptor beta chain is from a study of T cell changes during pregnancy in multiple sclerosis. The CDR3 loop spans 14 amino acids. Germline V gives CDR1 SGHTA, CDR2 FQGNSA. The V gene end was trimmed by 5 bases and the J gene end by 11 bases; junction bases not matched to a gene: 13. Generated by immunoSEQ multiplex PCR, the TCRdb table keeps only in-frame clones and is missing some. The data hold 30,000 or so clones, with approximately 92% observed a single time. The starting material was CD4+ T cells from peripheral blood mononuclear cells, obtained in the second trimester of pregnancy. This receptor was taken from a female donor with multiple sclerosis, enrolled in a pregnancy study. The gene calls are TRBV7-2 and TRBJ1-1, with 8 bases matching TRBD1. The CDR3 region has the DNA TGTGCCAGCAGCCAATTTGACGGGACAGGTTGGGCTTTCTTT. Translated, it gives CASSQFDGTGWAFF.